A single sample gave rise to the 28 T cell receptor beta chains below, sequenced in a study of control samples from healthy donors and cancer patients. The assay was immunoSEQ multiplex PCR, and TCRdb's table has in-frame clones only and misses some. The data hold about 58,000 clones, with approximately 89% observed a single time. What was sequenced was PBMCs. The receptor source for this set is a woman aged 55-70 years with lung cancer.

CDR3 nucleotides: TGTGCCAGGGGCACCCTCCGGGATTCACCCCTCCACTTT. It codes for CARGTLRDSPLHF. The chain is built from TRBV2 and TRBJ1-6; D ambiguous. The CDR3 spans 13 residues. Germline CDR1 SNHLY, CDR2 FYNNEI. V was clipped by 9 bases and J by 8 bases, with 14 bases between them.

The V gene is TRBV5-1, the J gene TRBJ2-7, with D maybe TRBD2 (6 bases). V was shortened by 4 bases and J by 6 bases, with 11 bases between the two germline ends. Per germline, CDR1 SGHRS and CDR2 YFSETQ. The CDR3 has 12 residues. The CDR3 sequence: CASSHRDSEQYF. The DNA of the CDR3 is TGCGCCAGCAGCCATCGGGACTCCGAGCAGTACTTC.

The chain employs TRBV24-1 and TRBJ2-1; possibly TRBD1 for D (5 bases). Germline V gene data show CDR1 as KGHDR and CDR2 as SFDVKD. The CDR3 is made up of 12 amino acids. The ends were cut back, 6 bases at V and 6 bases at J, with 8 bases in the middle. CDR3: CATSKGPNEQFF. For the CDR3, the DNA is TGTGCCACCAGTAAGGGGCCCAATGAGCAGTTCTTC.

This clone was counted a single time. This chain uses TRBV30 with TRBJ1-1; D not resolved. The germline gives CDR1 GTSNPN, CDR2 SVGIG (reference sequence). This CDR3 has 14 amino acids. V lost 0 bases, J lost 4 bases, and 12 bases lay in between. CDR3 sequence: CAWSVSGLGTEAFF. The CDR3 bases are TGTGCCTGGAGTGTATCGGGGTTGGGCACTGAAGCTTTCTTT.

This clone is a singleton in its sample. This chain connects TRBV9 to TRBJ2-5, with D perhaps matching TRBD2 (5 bases). This CDR3 is 13 amino acids long. With 2 bases removed from V and 1 base from J, the gap between germline ends came to 6 bases. Germline V lookup: CDR1 SGDLS, CDR2 YYNGEE. The CDR3 coding sequence is TGTGCCAGCAGCGTCAGCGGCCAAGAGACCCAGTACTTC. Its translation: CASSVSGQETQYF.

The rearrangement uses TRBV11-2 and TRBJ1-2; 9 bases line up with TRBD1. J lost 4 bases, V lost 6 bases, and 12 bases had no gene match. The CDR3 consists of 16 residues. CDR1 is SGHAT, CDR2 FQNNGV, per germline. The CDR3 spells CASSIESGTGPYGYTF. In nucleotides, the CDR3 is TGTGCCAGCAGTATAGAGTCCGGGACAGGGCCCTATGGCTACACCTTC.

The gene calls are TRBV6-2 or TRBV6-3 and TRBJ1-3; D not resolved. CDR1 is MNHEY and CDR2 is SVGEGT in the germline V gene. The V end lost 2 bases, the J end lost 3 bases, and 14 bases lay between the germline ends. This CDR3 comprises 16 residues. CDR3 residues: CASSYLPNNGGNTIYF. The CDR3 nucleotides read TGTGCCAGCAGTTACCTCCCCAACAATGGTGGAAACACCATATATTTT.

This rearrangement joins TRBV18 to TRBJ2-5, with D possibly matching TRBD2 (6 bases). Trimming took off 1 base at V and 5 bases at J, with 26 bases between the two ends. Germline V gives CDR1 KGHSH, CDR2 LQKENI. The CDR3 covers 19 residues. This chain's CDR3 is CASSPLLGSRRGPVETQYF. The CDR3 bases are TGTGCCAGCTCACCACTTCTCGGTTCGAGGAGGGGACCGGTCGAGACCCAGTACTTC.

The gene calls are TRBV18 and TRBJ1-1; TRBD1 is a possible D gene (6 bases). V was clipped by 3 bases and J by 3 bases, with 11 bases between them. Per the germline V gene, CDR1 is KGHSH and CDR2 is LQKENI. This CDR3 contains 14 residues. CDR3 coding DNA: TGTGCCAGCTCACCCCAGGGGTCTTACACTGAAGCTTTCTTT. This sequence encodes CASSPQGSYTEAFF.

The chain carries TRBV3-1 (or the pseudogene TRBV3-2) and TRBJ2-1; 13 bases line up with TRBD2. Losses at the gene ends were 8 bases for V and 2 bases for J; bases not matched to a gene: 6. Germline values: CDR1 LGHDT, CDR2 YNNKEL (reference sequence). CDR3 length: 16 residues. The DNA of the CDR3 is TGTGCCAGCGGATTGACTAGCGGGGGGCCCTACAATGAGCAGTTCTTC. Protein sequence: CASGLTSGGPYNEQFF.

The chain joins TRBV3-1 (or the pseudogene TRBV3-2) to TRBJ1-2; 7 bases fit TRBD1. Unmatched junction bases numbered 2, after V lost 0 bases and J lost 4 bases. Germline lookup yields CDR1 LGHDT and CDR2 YNNKEL (reference sequence). The CDR3 is 14 amino acids. This CDR3 is CASSQEGDSYGYTF. In DNA, the CDR3 is TGTGCCAGCAGCCAAGAAGGGGACAGCTATGGCTACACCTTC.

The DNA of the CDR3 is TGTGCCAGCCGCACGAGGGGGAGGGAGACCCAGTACTTC. It codes for CASRTRGRETQYF. The V gene is TRBV28, the J gene TRBJ2-5; D is tentatively TRBD1 or TRBD2 (6 bases each). This CDR3 contains 13 residues. V lost 8 bases, J lost 5 bases, and 15 bases lay in between. CDR1 and CDR2 from the germline V gene are MDHEN and SYDVKM.

There are a few counts of this clone. This chain uses TRBV18 with TRBJ1-4; no clear D gene. The CDR3 runs 14 residues. The V end was cut by 2 bases, the J end by 8 bases, with 12 bases between. Germline V gene data show CDR1 as KGHSH and CDR2 as LQKENI. CDR3 sequence reads: CASSPTGGWEKLFF. The DNA for the CDR3 is TGTGCCAGCTCACCAACCGGAGGATGGGAAAAACTGTTTTTT.

The chain has TRBV5-1 and TRBJ2-5; 11 bases are a match to TRBD2. V shed 7 bases, J shed 4 bases, and the junction held 9 bases outside the gene matches. CDR3 size: 15 residues. Per the germline V gene, CDR1 is SGHRS and CDR2 is YFSETQ. CDR3 sequence (DNA): TGCGCCAGCTCCTCACTAGCGGGGGAGGGAGAGACCCAGTACTTC. Amino acids: CASSSLAGEGETQYF.

This clone appeared a single time. The CDR3 region has the DNA TGCGCCAGCAGCTTTAGGCAGGGATCCGGAGAGACCCAGTACTTC. Translation gives CASSFRQGSGETQYF. V and J are TRBV5-1 and TRBJ2-5, with a tentative D call TRBD1 (5 bases). The CDR3 extends over 15 amino acids. The germline CDR1 and CDR2 sequences are SGHRS and YFSETQ. The ends were cut back, 2 bases at V and 4 bases at J, with 15 bases in the middle. Complete variable domain (other parts from reference TRBV5-1 and TRBJ2-5): KAGVTQTPRYLIKTRGQQVTLSCSPISGHRSVSWYQQTPGQGLQFLFEYFSETQRNKGNFPGRFSGRQFSNSRSEMNVSTLELGDSALYLCASSFRQGSGETQYFGPGTRLLVL.

The CDR3 DNA sequence: TGCGCCAGCAGAGAGGGGGAAGTCTATGGCTACACCTTC. Translated, it gives CASREGEVYGYTF. The rearrangement joins TRBV5-1 to TRBJ1-2; tentatively, D is TRBD1 (6 bases). The CDR3 runs to 13 residues. Germline loops: CDR1 SGHRS, CDR2 YFSETQ. The V gene lost 5 bases and the J gene lost 4 bases, with 12 bases spanning the gap.

The rearrangement joins TRBV28 to TRBJ2-1; maybe TRBD2 (5 bases). Trimming took 3 bases from V and 3 from J, leaving 9 bases between them. Germline assignment: CDR1 MDHEN and CDR2 SYDVKM. The CDR3 covers 14 residues. This CDR3 reads CASSLVGGYNEQFF. The CDR3 DNA is TGTGCCAGCAGTTTGGTCGGAGGCTACAATGAGCAGTTCTTC. The entire variable domain, with the rest obtained from reference TRBV28 and TRBJ2-1, is as follows: DVKVTQSSRYLVKRTGEKVFLECVQDMDHENMFWYRQDPGLGLRLIYFSYDVKMKEKGDIPEGYSVSREKKERFSLILESASTNQTSMYLCASSLVGGYNEQFFGPGTRLTVL.

The J gene is TRBJ1-5, the V gene TRBV10-3; D is unclear. V was shortened by 0 bases and J by 8 bases, with 5 bases between the two germline ends. CDR3 length: 12 residues. Looked up from germline, CDR1 is ENHRY and CDR2 is SYGVKD. This chain's CDR3 is CAISESGEPQHF. DNA of the CDR3: TGTGCCATCAGTGAGTCGGGAGAGCCCCAGCATTTT.

The rearrangement uses TRBV5-1 and TRBJ1-4; 8 bases match TRBD1. The J segment lost 4 bases and the V segment lost 2 bases, leaving 1 base of the junction unmatched. The germline V gene encodes CDR1 SGHRS and CDR2 YFSETQ. The CDR3 loop spans 14 amino acids. The CDR3 nucleotides are TGCGCCAGCAGCTTTGGACAGGGTAATGAAAAACTGTTTTTT. It specifies CASSFGQGNEKLFF.

The gene calls are TRBV14 and TRBJ1-3; TRBD1 matches 7 bases. V was pared by 5 bases and J by 2 bases, with 6 bases of the junction left unmatched. CDR3 size: 15 residues. Germline loops: CDR1 SGHDN, CDR2 FVKESK. Written as DNA, the CDR3 is TGTGCCAGCAGCTACGAACAGGGGCCTGGAAACACCATATATTTT. Amino acid sequence: CASSYEQGPGNTIYF.

This clone was detected only once. The CDR3 DNA follows: TGTGCCAGCAGCCTAGCCGGGACATGGGACGAGCAGTACTTC. Encoded protein: CASSLAGTWDEQYF. The V and J genes are TRBV5-4 and TRBJ2-7; TRBD1 might be the D (6 bases). This CDR3 spans 14 amino acids. CDR1 SGHNT and CDR2 YYREEE come from the germline V gene (reference sequence). V was pared by 4 bases and J by 5 bases, with 16 bases between. Variable domain in full (rest from reference TRBV5-4 and TRBJ2-7): ETGVTQSPTHLIKTRGQQVTLRCSSQSGHNTVSWYQQALGQGPQFIFQYYREEENGRGNFPPRFSGLQFPNYSSELNVNALELDDSALYLCASSLAGTWDEQYFGPGTRLTVT.

J is TRBJ2-7 and V is TRBV7-9; possibly TRBD1 for D (6 bases). Trimming stripped 5 bases from V and 2 bases from J, with 13 bases between. Germline V gives CDR1 SEHNR, CDR2 FQNEAQ (reference sequence). This CDR3 is 14 amino acids long. The CDR3 loop reads CASSPRGSAYEQYF. DNA for the CDR3: TGTGCCAGCAGCCCCAGGGGATCCGCCTACGAGCAGTACTTC.

The V and J genes are TRBV12-3 or TRBV12-4 and TRBJ1-1, with D possibly TRBD1 on 5 matching bases. The CDR3 spans 13 residues. Trimming shortened V by 2 bases and J by 4 bases, and 8 bases separated the two germline ends. CDR3 region: CASSLWGSTEAFF. CDR3 coding DNA: TGTGCCAGCAGTTTATGGGGGAGCACTGAAGCTTTCTTT.

In its sample, this clone was seen a few times. The chain employs TRBV7-3 and TRBJ2-6; D not resolved. CDR3 length: 15 residues. Germline V CDR1 and CDR2: SGHTA, FQGTGA. Trimming shortened V by 8 bases and J by 0 bases, and 11 bases separated the two germline ends. The CDR3 protein is CASSPLHSGANVLTF. CDR3 nucleotides: TGTGCCAGCTCTCCTCTCCACTCTGGGGCCAACGTCCTGACTTTC.

V usage is TRBV27 and J usage is TRBJ1-1; tentative D call: TRBD1 (5 bases). Trimming shortened V by 2 bases and J by 5 bases, and 15 bases separated the two germline ends. CDR3 length equals 15 residues. The V gene's germline CDR1 is MNHEY and CDR2 SMNVEV (reference sequence). The CDR3 protein is CASSLNFEGSTEAFF. The CDR3 DNA follows: TGTGCCAGCAGTTTAAACTTTGAGGGGTCGACTGAAGCTTTCTTT.

The rearrangement uses TRBV5-4 and TRBJ2-7; TRBD1 agrees at 7 bases. Trimming at V came to 4 bases and at J to 2 bases, leaving 6 bases not matched to a gene. Germline V lookup: CDR1 SGHNT, CDR2 YYREEE (reference sequence). This CDR3 region has 14 residues. The CDR3 nucleotides are TGTGCCAGCAGCCCCCGGGACAGAGCCTACGAGCAGTACTTC. Encoded protein: CASSPRDRAYEQYF.

This clone was recorded only once. The chain has TRBV6-1 and TRBJ1-2, with no clear D. Germline loops: CDR1 MNHNS, CDR2 SASEGT. With 1 base removed from V and 9 bases from J, the gap between germline ends came to 12 bases. This CDR3 is built from 13 residues. The CDR3 DNA sequence: TGTGCCAGCAGTGAAGGTGGCTGGAACCGCTACACCTTC. The encoded protein is CASSEGGWNRYTF.

V is TRBV2 and J is TRBJ2-2; 14 nucleotides match TRBD2. V gave up 4 bases and J gave up 3 bases; unmatched junction bases: 1. The CDR3 extends over 16 amino acids. Germline CDR1 SNHLY, CDR2 FYNNEI. The CDR3 region is CASSGLAGGDTGELFF. The CDR3 DNA reads TGTGCCAGCAGTGGACTAGCGGGGGGGGACACCGGGGAGCTGTTTTTT. Full variable domain (remainder filled in from reference TRBV2 and TRBJ2-2): EPEVTQTPSHQVTQMGQEVILRCVPISNHLYFYWYRQILGQKVEFLVSFYNNEISEKSEIFDDQFSVERPDGSNFTLKIRSTKLEDSAMYFCASSGLAGGDTGELFFGEGSRLTVL.